This T cell receptor beta chain was recovered during a study of response to subunit inactivated influenza vaccine. Whole-study results and caveats: Seasonal influenza vaccination, on each occasion, was suggested by the authors to recruit few new T cells.

The sample holds a few counts of this clonotype. Antigen unknown. Via MiXCR, TCRdb re-called the RT-PCR reads, giving one row per CDR3 protein. The table lists approximately 530,000 distinct CDR3 sequences, 10% to 15% of them singletons. V lost 3 bases to trimming and J lost 3 bases, with 13 bases between them. The CDR3 has 15 residues. The germline V gene encodes CDR1 SGHTA and CDR2 FQGNSA. The V and J genes are TRBV7-2 and TRBJ2-3; possible D gene TRBD1, 7 bases. Source: PBMCs from blood, taken roughly 6 weeks after vaccination. The receptor comes from a man in his fifties who received an inactivated influenza vaccine. CDR3 sequence: CASSFQGGGTDTQYF. DNA for the CDR3: TGTGCCAGCAGCTTCCAGGGGGGTGGGACAGATACGCAGTATTTT.